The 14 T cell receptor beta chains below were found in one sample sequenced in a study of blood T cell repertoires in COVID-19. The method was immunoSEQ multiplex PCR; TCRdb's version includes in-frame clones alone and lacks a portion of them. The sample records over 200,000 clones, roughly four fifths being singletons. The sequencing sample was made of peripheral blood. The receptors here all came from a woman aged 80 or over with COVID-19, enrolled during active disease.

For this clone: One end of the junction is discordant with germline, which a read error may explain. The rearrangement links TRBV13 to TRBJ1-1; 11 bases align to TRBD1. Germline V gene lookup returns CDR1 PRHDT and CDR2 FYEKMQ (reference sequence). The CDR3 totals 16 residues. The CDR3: CASRDRGRLRNPEAFF. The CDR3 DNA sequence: TGTGCCAGCAGGGACAGGGGGCGCTTAAGGAACCCTGAAGCTTTCTTT.

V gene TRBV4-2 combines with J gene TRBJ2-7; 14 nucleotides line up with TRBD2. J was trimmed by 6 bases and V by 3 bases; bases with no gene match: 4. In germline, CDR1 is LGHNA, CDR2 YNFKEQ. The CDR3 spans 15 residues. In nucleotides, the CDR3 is TGTGCCAGCAGCCACGAGACTAGCGGGAGGGGCGAGCAGTACTTC. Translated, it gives CASSHETSGRGEQYF.

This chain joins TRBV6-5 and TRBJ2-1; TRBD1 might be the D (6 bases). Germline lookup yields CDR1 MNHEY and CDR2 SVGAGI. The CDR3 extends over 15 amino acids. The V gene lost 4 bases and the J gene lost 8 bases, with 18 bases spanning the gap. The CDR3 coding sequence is TGTGCCAGCAGTTCCCAGCACACAGGGTTCGATGAGCAGTTCTTC. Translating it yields CASSSQHTGFDEQFF.

This CDR3 reads CAIMAGTEAFF. In DNA, the CDR3 is TGTGCCATCATGGCGGGGACTGAAGCTTTCTTT. This sequence joins TRBV10-3 and TRBJ1-1, with D unresolved. The V end was cut by 7 bases, the J end by 5 bases, with 8 bases between. The CDR3 runs 11 residues. CDR1 and CDR2 (germline): ENHRY, SYGVKD.

The CDR3: CASSPGTGREKLFF. CDR3 coding DNA: TGTGCCAGCAGCCCCGGTACAGGGCGTGAAAAACTGTTTTTT. The rearrangement joins TRBV5-4 to TRBJ1-4, with a weak D call TRBD1 (6 bases). Trimming stripped 4 bases from V and 7 bases from J, with 14 bases between. This CDR3 has 14 amino acids. The V gene's germline CDR1 is SGHNT and CDR2 YYREEE (reference sequence).

Written as DNA, the CDR3 is TGCAGCGTCGCGAGGGCTGGCTCCGGAAACACCATATATTTT. It encodes CSVARAGSGNTIYF. V and J are TRBV29-1 and TRBJ1-3, with D uncertain. This CDR3 spans 14 amino acids. V shed 6 bases and J shed 4 bases, with 16 bases lying between them. Germline CDR1 and CDR2: SQVTM and ANQGSEA.

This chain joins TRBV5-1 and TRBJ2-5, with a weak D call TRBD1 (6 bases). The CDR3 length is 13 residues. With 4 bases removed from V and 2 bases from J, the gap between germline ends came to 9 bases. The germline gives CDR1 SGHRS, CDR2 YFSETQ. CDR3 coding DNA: TGCGCCAGCAGCCCGAGGGGGCAAGAGACCCAGTACTTC. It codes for CASSPRGQETQYF.

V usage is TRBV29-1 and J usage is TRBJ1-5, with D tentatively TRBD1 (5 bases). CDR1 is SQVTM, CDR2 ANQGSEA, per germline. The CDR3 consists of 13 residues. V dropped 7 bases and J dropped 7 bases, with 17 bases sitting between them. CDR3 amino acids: CSAGDFGGQPQHF. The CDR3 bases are TGCAGCGCGGGGGACTTTGGGGGGCAGCCCCAGCATTTT.

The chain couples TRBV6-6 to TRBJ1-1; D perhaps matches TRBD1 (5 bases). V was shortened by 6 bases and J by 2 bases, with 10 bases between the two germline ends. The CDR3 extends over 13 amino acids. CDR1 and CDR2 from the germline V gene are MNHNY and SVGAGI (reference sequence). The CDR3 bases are TGTGCCAGCAGGCGGACAACCAACACTGAAGCTTTCTTT. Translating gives CASRRTTNTEAFF.

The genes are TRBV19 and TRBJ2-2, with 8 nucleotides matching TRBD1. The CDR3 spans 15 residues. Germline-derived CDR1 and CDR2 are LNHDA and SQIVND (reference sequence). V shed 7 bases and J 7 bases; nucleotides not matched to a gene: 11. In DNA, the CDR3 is TGTGCCAGTACCGACGCGACAGGGGTGTTCGGGGAGCTGTTTTTT. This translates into CASTDATGVFGELFF.

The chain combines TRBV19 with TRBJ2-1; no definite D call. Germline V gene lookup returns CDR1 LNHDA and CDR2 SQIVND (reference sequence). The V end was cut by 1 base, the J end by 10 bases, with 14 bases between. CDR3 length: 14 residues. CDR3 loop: CASSIGRRGPEQFF. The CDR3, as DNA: TGTGCCAGTAGTATAGGTCGTCGTGGGCCAGAGCAGTTCTTC.

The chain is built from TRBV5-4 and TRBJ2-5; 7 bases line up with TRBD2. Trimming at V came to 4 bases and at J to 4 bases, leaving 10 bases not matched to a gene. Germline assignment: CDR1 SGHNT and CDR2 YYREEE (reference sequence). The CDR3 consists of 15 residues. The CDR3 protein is CASSPGGGLGETQYF. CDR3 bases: TGTGCCAGCAGCCCGGGGGGAGGATTGGGAGAGACCCAGTACTTC.

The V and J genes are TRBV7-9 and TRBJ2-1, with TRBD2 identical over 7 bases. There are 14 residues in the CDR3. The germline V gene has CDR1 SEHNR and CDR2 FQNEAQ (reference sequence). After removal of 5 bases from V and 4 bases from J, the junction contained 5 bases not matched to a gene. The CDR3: CASSRGDFYNEQFF. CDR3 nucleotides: TGTGCCAGCAGCCGGGGGGACTTTTACAATGAGCAGTTCTTC.

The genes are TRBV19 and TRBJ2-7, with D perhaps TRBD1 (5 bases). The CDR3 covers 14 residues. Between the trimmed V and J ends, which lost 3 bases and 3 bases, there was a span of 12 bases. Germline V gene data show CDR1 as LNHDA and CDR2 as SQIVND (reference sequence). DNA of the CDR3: TGTGCCAGTAGTATGACAGACCGGAGCTACGAGCAGTACTTC. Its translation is CASSMTDRSYEQYF.